A selection of T cell receptor beta chains follows, all from one sample in a study of Ad26.COV2.S vaccination and SARS-CoV-2 variants. The assay was immunoSEQ multiplex PCR, and TCRdb's table has in-frame clones only and misses some. The repertoire holds about 400,000 clones, with approximately 92% as singletons. This material consisted of peripheral blood, taken in a trial of Ad26.COV2.S vaccine versus placebo. The receptors derive from a person aged 18-65 years who received the Ad26.COV2.S COVID-19 vaccine or a placebo. CDR3s include the opening cysteine and the closing phenylalanine or tryptophan. Each record gives: D gene, CDR3 length, J gene, clone size, V gene, CDR3 protein, CDR3 DNA. A D gene is named only where the DNA matches it firmly. Clone size appears in some rows only: once, few, many, or a class for an expanded clone.

. | 11 | TRBJ1-2 | . | TRBV6-2/TRBV6-3 | CASSYTYGYTF | TGTGCCAGCAGTTACACCTATGGCTACACCTTC
TRBD1 | 20 | TRBJ1-6 | . | TRBV3-1/TRBV3-2 | CASSQQTGTGGFSYNSPLHF | TGTGCCAGCAGCCAACAAACCGGGACAGGGGGCTTCTCCTATAATTCACCCCTCCACTTT
TRBD2 | 16 | TRBJ2-3 | . | TRBV6-5 | CASSYSASGGTDTQYF | TGTGCCAGCAGTTACTCGGCTAGCGGGGGCACAGATACGCAGTATTTT
. | 14 | TRBJ2-7 | . | TRBV7-2 | CASSLVILAYEQYF | TGTGCCAGCAGCTTAGTAATCCTCGCCTACGAGCAGTACTTC
. | 15 | TRBJ1-1 | . | TRBV7-2 | CASSLLGRVNTEAFF | TGTGCCAGCAGCTTACTCGGCCGGGTGAACACTGAAGCTTTCTTT
. | 13 | TRBJ1-5 | . | TRBV24-1 | CATSRGVNQPQHF | TGTGCCACCAGTCGAGGGGTGAATCAGCCCCAGCATTTT
TRBD2 | 16 | TRBJ2-1 | . | TRBV5-4 | CASSVAGGPGRNEQFF | TGTGCCAGCAGCGTAGCGGGGGGGCCGGGTAGGAATGAGCAGTTCTTC
. | 14 | TRBJ2-2 | . | TRBV19 | CASSIRSATGELFF | TGTGCCAGTAGTATTCGGTCAGCCACCGGGGAGCTGTTTTTT
TRBD1 | 14 | TRBJ1-1 | once | TRBV18 | CASSPLGQPEWGFF | TGTGCCAGCTCACCACTGGGACAGCCCGAGTGGGGTTTCTTT
TRBD2 | 16 | TRBJ2-1 | few | TRBV7-6 | CASSSRRGVAYNEQFF | TGTGCCAGCAGCTCCCGGCGGGGGGTCGCCTACAATGAGCAGTTCTTC
. | 13 | TRBJ2-1 | . | TRBV11-3 | CASSTTGNNEQFF | TGTGCCAGCAGCACCACAGGGAACAATGAGCAGTTCTTC
TRBD1 | 17 | TRBJ1-4 | . | TRBV27 | CASGTGTGVRQSEKLFF | TGTGCCAGCGGTACCGGGACAGGGGTTCGTCAGAGTGAAAAACTGTTTTTT
. | 16 | TRBJ2-6 | . | TRBV18 | CASSPGVVSGANVLTF | TGTGCCAGCTCACCCGGTGTTGTCTCTGGGGCCAACGTCCTGACTTTC
. | 17 | TRBJ1-6 | . | TRBV11-2 | CASSPTGGGPYNSPLHF | TGTGCCAGCAGCCCAACCGGGGGGGGCCCATATAATTCACCCCTCCACTTT
. | 14 | TRBJ2-7 | . | TRBV7-9 | CASSLGGFNYEQYF | TGTGCCAGCAGCTTAGGGGGCTTTAACTACGAGCAGTACTTC
. | 13 | TRBJ1-2 | . | TRBV19 | CASTGLRTYGYTF | TGTGCCAGTACAGGCCTAAGGACCTATGGCTACACCTTC
. | 12 | TRBJ2-3 | . | TRBV12-5 | CASGSSTDTQYF | TGTGCTAGTGGTTCTAGCACAGATACGCAGTATTTT
. | 14 | TRBJ2-1 | . | TRBV5-6 | CASSFFGEYNEQFF | TGTGCCAGCAGCTTCTTTGGAGAGTACAATGAGCAGTTCTTC
. | 15 | TRBJ2-2 | once | TRBV19 | CASSIWSVEAGELFF | TGTGCCAGTAGTATTTGGTCGGTTGAGGCCGGGGAGCTGTTTTTT
. | 14 | TRBJ1-2 | . | TRBV18 | CASSPLDWGYGYTF | TGTGCCAGCTCACCACTGGATTGGGGTTATGGCTACACCTTC
. | 18 | TRBJ2-1 | . | TRBV15 | CATSRELPFQAPYNEQFF | TGTGCCACCAGCAGGGAACTCCCCTTTCAAGCTCCCTACAATGAGCAGTTCTTC
TRBD2 | 16 | TRBJ2-7 | . | TRBV6-6 | CASSTTLAGGTYEQYF | TGTGCCAGCAGCACAACCCTAGCGGGGGGGACCTACGAGCAGTACTTC
. | 13 | TRBJ1-1 | . | TRBV29-1 | CSVDRGGGPEAFF | TGCAGCGTTGATCGAGGGGGTGGGCCTGAAGCTTTCTTT
. | 19 | TRBJ1-1 | . | TRBV10-3 | CAISEPLTGTPRHQWEAFF | TGTGCCATCAGTGAGCCCCTCACGGGGACGCCGCGCCACCAGTGGGAAGCTTTCTTT
. | 15 | TRBJ1-2 | . | TRBV4-1 | CASSQYAGRLDGYTF | TGCGCCAGCAGCCAATATGCAGGGAGGTTGGATGGCTACACCTTC
. | 17 | TRBJ1-2 | . | TRBV6-2/TRBV6-3 | CASSYSTGSALIYGYTF | TGTGCCAGCAGTTACTCGACGGGCTCCGCTCTCATCTATGGCTACACCTTC
. | 15 | TRBJ1-2 | . | TRBV4-3 | CASSQALGDSYGYTF | TGCGCCAGCAGCCAAGCGTTAGGAGACAGCTATGGCTACACCTTC
. | 15 | TRBJ2-7 | . | TRBV7-9 | CASSRLGMKGYEQYF | TGTGCCAGCAGCCGACTAGGAATGAAGGGGTACGAGCAGTACTTC
TRBD1 | 13 | TRBJ1-1 | . | TRBV19 | CASSKQGWAEAFF | TGTGCCAGTAGTAAACAGGGGTGGGCTGAAGCTTTCTTT
TRBD1 | 17 | TRBJ1-5 | . | TRBV5-5 | CASSLAPRGASNQPQHF | TGTGCCAGCAGCTTGGCCCCCAGGGGGGCTAGCAATCAGCCCCAGCATTTT
. | 15 | TRBJ1-5 | . | TRBV4-3 | CASSPSWGHNQPQHF | TGCGCCAGCAGCCCCAGTTGGGGACACAATCAGCCCCAGCATTTT
. | 19 | TRBJ1-1 | . | TRBV4-3 | CASSQIPIWEDTPFLGAFF | TGCGCCAGCAGCCAAATTCCGATTTGGGAGGACACACCCTTTTTGGGAGCTTTCTTT
. | 13 | TRBJ2-5 | . | TRBV27 | CASSSRRRETQYF | TGTGCCAGCAGTTCCCGGAGGAGAGAGACCCAGTACTTC
TRBD1 | 16 | TRBJ1-4 | once | TRBV5-5 | CASTGKGTGKVEKLFF | TGTGCCAGCACCGGTAAAGGGACAGGGAAAGTCGAAAAACTGTTTTTT
TRBD1 | 15 | TRBJ2-5 | . | TRBV30 | CAWNTGTVRPETQYF | TGTGCCTGGAATACCGGGACAGTACGCCCGGAGACCCAGTACTTC
. | 13 | TRBJ1-1 | once | TRBV14 | CASSQEGVTEAFF | TGTGCCAGCAGCCAAGAGGGGGTTACTGAAGCTTTCTTT
TRBD2 | 19 | TRBJ2-1 | once | TRBV15 | CATSSPGLAGGSSYNEQFF | TGTGCCACCAGCAGCCCCGGACTAGCGGGGGGGAGCTCCTACAATGAGCAGTTCTTC
. | 17 | TRBJ2-1 | . | TRBV4-1 | CASSQDLRRRSYNEQFF | TGCGCCAGCAGCCAAGATCTGAGGAGGAGGAGCTACAATGAGCAGTTCTTC
TRBD2 | 18 | TRBJ2-2 | . | TRBV7-8 | CASSLQRLAPSLTGELFF | TGTGCCAGCAGCTTACAGAGACTAGCACCTTCCCTCACCGGGGAGCTGTTTTTT
TRBD1 | 17 | TRBJ1-6 | . | TRBV15 | CATSSPIQGIWDSPLHF | TGTGCCACCAGCAGTCCGATACAGGGGATCTGGGATTCACCCCTCCACTTT
. | 16 | TRBJ1-4 | . | TRBV27 | CASSSKPGLGLEKLFF | TGTGCCAGCAGTTCGAAACCGGGACTCGGATTGGAAAAACTGTTTTTT
. | 13 | TRBJ2-2 | . | TRBV3-1/TRBV3-2 | CASSQGGSGELFF | TGTGCCAGCAGCCAAGGGGGATCTGGGGAGCTGTTTTTT
TRBD2 | 14 | TRBJ2-3 | . | TRBV27 | CASLGGGSTDTQYF | TGTGCCAGCCTCGGGGGGGGAAGCACAGATACGCAGTATTTT
. | 13 | TRBJ1-4 | . | TRBV2 | CASSSNWDEKLFF | TGTGCCAGCAGTTCTAATTGGGATGAAAAACTGTTTTTT
TRBD1 | 13 | TRBJ1-1 | . | TRBV27 | CASSLAGGTEAFF | TGTGCCAGCAGTCTCGCAGGGGGCACTGAAGCTTTCTTT
. | 15 | TRBJ1-1 | . | TRBV4-2 | CASSQDQDRNTEAFF | TGTGCCAGCAGCCAAGATCAAGACAGGAACACTGAAGCTTTCTTT
TRBD1 | 14 | TRBJ1-6 | . | TRBV6-5 | CASRRGQGGSPLHF | TGTGCCAGCAGACGAGGACAGGGTGGTTCACCCCTCCACTTT
. | 13 | TRBJ1-3 | . | TRBV6-1 | CASSESRGNTIYF | TGTGCCAGCAGTGAATCTAGGGGAAACACCATATATTTT
. | 16 | TRBJ1-2 | . | TRBV29-1 | CSVGQGWGRVDYGYTF | TGCAGCGTTGGTCAGGGTTGGGGGAGGGTGGACTATGGCTACACCTTC
TRBD2 | 18 | TRBJ2-3 | . | TRBV9 | CASSVGEGRGTSTDTQYF | TGTGCCAGCAGCGTAGGTGAAGGGAGGGGCACTAGCACAGATACGCAGTATTTT
. | 15 | TRBJ2-7 | . | TRBV6-6 | CASSWPAGTSYEQYF | TGTGCCAGCAGTTGGCCGGCAGGCACGTCCTACGAGCAGTACTTC
. | 16 | TRBJ2-1 | . | TRBV4-3 | CASSQGHRPTYNEQFF | TGCGCCAGCAGCCAAGGTCACAGGCCGACCTACAATGAGCAGTTCTTC
TRBD2 | 16 | TRBJ2-7 | . | TRBV15 | CATSRGGGAGSYEQYF | TGTGCCACCAGCAGAGGCGGGGGGGCTGGGTCCTACGAGCAGTACTTC
TRBD2 | 20 | TRBJ2-1 | . | TRBV7-6 | CASSFDKTSGGFNSYNEQFF | TGTGCCAGCAGCTTCGATAAGACTAGCGGGGGGTTCAACTCCTACAATGAGCAGTTCTTC
TRBD2 | 16 | TRBJ2-1 | . | TRBV6-2/TRBV6-3 | CASSYLGGGTDNEQFF | TGTGCCAGCAGTTACCTTGGCGGGGGGACCGACAATGAGCAGTTCTTC
. | 15 | TRBJ1-2 | . | TRBV11-2 | CASSLENGPNYGYTF | TGTGCCAGCAGCTTAGAGAACGGTCCTAACTATGGCTACACCTTC
TRBD1 | 14 | TRBJ2-7 | . | TRBV6-2/TRBV6-3 | CASSYSSTGVEQYF | TGTGCCAGCAGTTACTCCTCTACAGGGGTCGAGCAGTACTTC
. | 14 | TRBJ2-2 | . | TRBV29-1 | CSVGDGAHTGELFF | TGCAGCGTTGGGGACGGAGCCCACACCGGGGAGCTGTTTTTT
. | 16 | TRBJ1-2 | . | TRBV11-2 | CASSLGGPRINYGYTF | TGTGCCAGCAGCTTAGGTGGACCTCGTATAAACTATGGCTACACCTTC